Shown below are 9 T cell receptor beta chains from a single sample sequenced in a study of spatial heterogeneity in lung cancer. MiXCR, applied by TCRdb to the 5' RACE reads, yields one record per CDR3 protein. The table records about 39,000 distinct CDR3 sequences, 3% to 3.5% of them present only once. Time point denoted: sample taken at primary tumor resection. Source: normal lung tissue next to the tumor, taken at surgery. The receptor set was obtained from a male donor with early-stage non-small cell lung cancer.

There are many counts of this clonotype. The chain recombines TRBV11-2 with TRBJ2-5; TRBD2 aligns across 7 bases. CDR1 SGHAT and CDR2 FQNNGV come from the germline V gene. The CDR3 covers 20 residues. V was pared by 5 bases and J by 5 bases, with 26 bases of the junction left unmatched. DNA of the CDR3: TGTGCCAGCAGCCCAAGGCCAGCCCACTTGCGGGAGTTGTTTTTTGAGACCCAGTACTTC. Translation gives CASSPRPAHLRELFFETQYF.

This clonotype was seen repeatedly, ten times or more. This sequence joins TRBV5-8 and TRBJ2-1, with 7 bases lining up with TRBD1. Germline V CDR1 and CDR2: SGHTS, YDEGEE. CDR3 size: 14 residues. After removal of 6 bases from V and 4 bases from J, the junction contained 7 bases not matched to a gene. The CDR3 nucleotides are TGTGCCAGCAACCGGGACAGTGCTTACAATGAGCAGTTCTTC. Amino acids: CASNRDSAYNEQFF.

In its sample, this clonotype was seen many times. V gene TRBV5-1 combines with J gene TRBJ2-7, with D maybe TRBD2 (5 bases). Germline V lookup: CDR1 SGHRS, CDR2 YFSETQ. The CDR3 extends over 16 amino acids. Trimming removed 3 bases from V and 0 bases from J, with 16 bases in between. CDR3 DNA sequence: TGCGCCAGCAGCTCACTAGGACCCCCGAGCTCCTACGAGCAGTACTTC. Protein product: CASSSLGPPSSYEQYF.

This clonotype was picked up many times. The gene calls are TRBV15 and TRBJ1-5; tentatively, D is TRBD1 (6 bases). Trimming cost V 2 bases and J 1 base, with 12 bases left between them. Per the germline V gene, CDR1 is LNHNV and CDR2 is YYDKDF (reference sequence). The CDR3 extends over 16 amino acids. The CDR3 sequence: CATSRKQGNSNQPQHF. The CDR3 DNA reads as TGTGCCACCAGCAGAAAACAGGGAAACAGCAATCAGCCCCAGCATTTT.

In this sample, this clonotype turned up many times. The J gene is TRBJ1-1, the V gene TRBV12-3 or TRBV12-4, with D possibly TRBD1 on 5 matching bases. This CDR3 is 13 amino acids long. Between the trimmed V and J ends, which lost 6 bases and 4 bases, there was a span of 12 bases. CDR3 sequence reads: CASRFRVSTEAFF. CDR3 coding DNA: TGTGCCAGCAGATTCAGGGTGAGCACTGAAGCTTTCTTT.

This clonotype has a single count. A read error is possible here, since a much larger clone lies one base away. The chain employs TRBV5-1 and TRBJ1-5; 10 bases match TRBD1. This CDR3 has 16 amino acids. Germline assignment: CDR1 SGHRS and CDR2 YFSETQ. CDR3: CASSQTGGVGNQPRHF. The CDR3 nucleotides are TGCGCCAGCAGCCAGACAGGGGGCGTTGGCAATCAGCCCCGGCATTTT.

Ten or more counts support this clonotype. V gene TRBV5-1 combines with J gene TRBJ1-1; no definite D call. The CDR3 sequence is 16 residues long. CDR1 and CDR2 (germline): SGHRS, YFSETQ. The V and J ends lost 6 bases and 5 bases respectively, with 23 bases between them. In DNA, the CDR3 is TGCGCCAGCAACAAAGACGGGGAGGCGGGGTGGACTGAAGCTTTCTTT. Protein sequence: CASNKDGEAGWTEAFF.

In this sample, this clonotype turned up many times. The chain joins TRBV28 to TRBJ1-3, with no clear D. Germline CDR1 is MDHEN and CDR2 is SYDVKM. Trimming took 5 bases from V and 0 from J, leaving 14 bases between them. The CDR3 is 16 residues long. Here the CDR3 DNA reads TGTGCCAGCAGTCCCTACCGCCATCCCTCTGGAAACACCATATATTTT. This translates into CASSPYRHPSGNTIYF.

At least ten counts were recorded for this clonotype. V gene TRBV6-2 or TRBV6-3 combines with J gene TRBJ1-5; D is uncertain. Germline CDR1 and CDR2: MNHEY and SVGEGT. The CDR3 consists of 16 residues. Trimming left V 0 bases short and J 5 bases short, with 14 bases between. As DNA, the CDR3 is TGTGCCAGCAGTTACTCGACTTGGGTCGGAGATCAGCCCCAGCATTTT. This sequence encodes CASSYSTWVGDQPQHF.